The present TCR beta chain was sequenced within a study of post-analysis software for immune sequencing data. Included in the TCR beta cDNA libraries were unique molecular identifiers. A single record per CDR3 protein comes from TCRdb applying MiXCR to the PCR reads. The profile shows roughly 400,000 distinct CDR3 sequences, 30% to 45% of them singletons. The receptor comes from a girl aged 2-10 years with multiple sclerosis. Sequencing input: blood.

In DNA, the CDR3 is TGTGCCAGCAGTGAGGTCAGGCCGGGCGGATACGAGCAGTACTTC. This sequence encodes CASSEVRPGGYEQYF. The chain has TRBV11-2 and TRBJ2-7; D unclear. V was trimmed by 6 bases and J by 4 bases, leaving 19 bases between them. Per germline, CDR1 SGHAT and CDR2 FQNNGV. CDR3 length equals 15 residues.